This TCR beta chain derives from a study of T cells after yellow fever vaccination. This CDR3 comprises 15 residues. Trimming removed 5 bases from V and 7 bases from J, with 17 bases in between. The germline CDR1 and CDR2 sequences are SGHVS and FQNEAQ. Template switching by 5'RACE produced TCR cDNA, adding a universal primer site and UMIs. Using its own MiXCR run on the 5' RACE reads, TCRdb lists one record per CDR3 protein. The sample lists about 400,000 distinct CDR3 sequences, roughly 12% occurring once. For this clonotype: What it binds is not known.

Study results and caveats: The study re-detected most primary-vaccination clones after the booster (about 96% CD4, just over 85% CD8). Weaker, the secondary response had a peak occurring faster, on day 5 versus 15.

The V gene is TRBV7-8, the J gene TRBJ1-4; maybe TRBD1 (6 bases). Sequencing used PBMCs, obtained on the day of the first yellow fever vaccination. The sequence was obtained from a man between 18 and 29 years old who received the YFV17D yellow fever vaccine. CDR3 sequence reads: CASSAQGTWSEKLFF. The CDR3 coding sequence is TGTGCCAGCAGCGCACAGGGTACATGGAGTGAAAAACTGTTTTTT.